This T cell receptor beta chain is from a study of blood T cell repertoires in COVID-19. This table comes from immunoSEQ multiplex PCR, and its TCRdb copy is limited to in-frame clones, with some not included. The profile shows 160,000 or so clones, just under 80% of them singletons. V was clipped by 5 bases and J by 7 bases, with 12 bases between them. This CDR3 spans 13 amino acids. The V gene's germline CDR1 is MNHEY and CDR2 SVGAGI. The chain has TRBV6-5 and TRBJ1-5; no clear D gene. The sequenced material came from peripheral blood. The receptor was derived from a woman older than 75 with acute or convalescent COVID-19. The CDR3 DNA reads TGTGCCAGCAGTCCGATCGGTAGCCAGCCCCAGCATTTT. Translation: CASSPIGSQPQHF.